One and the same sample provided the 11 T cell receptor beta chains below, sequenced in a study of cytomegalovirus exposure and HLA in healthy donors. Amplification used 60 Vbeta primers and 13 Jbeta primers. Assay: immunoSEQ multiplex PCR; the TCRdb copy retains only in-frame clones and omits some. The sample shows about 54,000 clones, about 84% of them seen only once. The sample was PBMCs. Every receptor here comes from a female donor in good health and CMV-seronegative.

The chain carries TRBV4-1 and TRBJ1-1; D not resolved. V was trimmed by 1 base and J by 2 bases, leaving 8 bases between them. The CDR3 runs 14 residues. Germline assignment: CDR1 MGHRA and CDR2 YSYEKL. DNA of the CDR3: TGCGCCAGCAGCCAAGGAAGCACTAACACTGAAGCTTTCTTT. Translating it yields CASSQGSTNTEAFF.

The chain carries TRBV9 and TRBJ1-4; 8 bases line up with TRBD1. In germline, CDR1 is SGDLS, CDR2 YYNGEE. Trimming at V came to 3 bases and at J to 8 bases, leaving 6 bases not matched to a gene. CDR3 length equals 14 residues. CDR3 coding DNA: TGTGCCAGCAGCGAACAGGGGGAGGAGGAAAAACTGTTTTTT. Encoded protein: CASSEQGEEEKLFF.

The CDR3 sequence is CASSIGRYGYTF. The DNA of the CDR3 is TGTGCCAGTAGTATAGGTCGCTATGGCTACACCTTC. This chain joins TRBV19 and TRBJ1-2, with D unclear. The ends were cut back, 1 base at V and 4 bases at J, with 4 bases in the middle. Germline-derived CDR1 and CDR2 are LNHDA and SQIVND (reference sequence). CDR3 length equals 12 residues.

The chain has TRBV15 and TRBJ2-5, with 11 bases that match TRBD2. Per the germline V gene, CDR1 is LNHNV and CDR2 is YYDKDF (reference sequence). Trimming at V came to 0 bases and at J to 2 bases, leaving 2 bases not matched to a gene. The CDR3 sequence is 16 residues long. CDR3 in amino acids: CATSREGLAVQETQYF. CDR3 bases: TGTGCCACCAGCAGAGAGGGACTAGCGGTTCAAGAGACCCAGTACTTC.

With respect to this clone: The junction and the germline gene differ at one end; a read error may be behind it. The V call is TRBV30, the J call TRBJ2-7, with D tentatively TRBD2 (5 bases). The CDR3 contains 11 residues. CDR1 and CDR2 (germline): GTSNPN, SVGIG (reference sequence). The CDR3 sequence: CARSGLNEQYF. The DNA for the CDR3 is TGTGCCCGGAGTGGACTTAATGAGCAGTACTTC. The full variable domain, rest sourced from reference TRBV30 and TRBJ2-7, is SQTIHQWPATLVQPVGSPLSLECTVEGTSNPNLYWYRQAAGRGLQLLFYSVGIGQISSEVPQNLSASRPQDRQFILSSKKLLLSDSGFYLCARSGLNEQYFGPGTRLTVT.

This chain connects TRBV6-1 to TRBJ2-7; TRBD1 matches 8 bases. Trimming at V came to 6 bases and at J to 3 bases, leaving 7 bases not matched to a gene. This CDR3 has 14 residues. Germline-derived CDR1 and CDR2 are MNHNS and SASEGT. The CDR3 DNA is TGTGCCAGCAGGAATGACAGGGGCCGCTACGAGCAGTACTTC. Translating gives CASRNDRGRYEQYF.

This clone was recorded a few times. This rearrangement joins TRBV27 to TRBJ1-2; maybe TRBD1 (5 bases). Germline values: CDR1 MNHEY, CDR2 SMNVEV (reference sequence). This CDR3 spans 14 amino acids. The V gene lost 4 bases and the J gene lost 4 bases, with 13 bases spanning the gap. The CDR3 sequence is CASSYDSTGYGYTF. CDR3 DNA sequence: TGTGCCAGCAGTTACGACAGTACTGGCTATGGCTACACCTTC.

This chain links TRBV5-1 with TRBJ2-6; possibly TRBD2 for D (5 bases). The CDR3 is 16 residues long. Germline CDR1 and CDR2: SGHRS and YFSETQ. V dropped 0 bases and J dropped 4 bases, with 11 bases sitting between them. Here the CDR3 reads CASSLATGTGANVLTF. CDR3 nucleotide sequence: TGCGCCAGCAGCTTGGCGACGGGAACAGGGGCCAACGTCCTGACTTTC.

This chain connects TRBV18 to TRBJ1-5; 7 nucleotides line up with TRBD1. CDR3 size: 14 residues. Germline values: CDR1 KGHSH, CDR2 LQKENI. V shed 4 bases and J 5 bases; nucleotides not matched to a gene: 5. In DNA form, the CDR3 reads TGTGCCAGCTCACAGGGGGCGAAGGATCAGCCCCAGCATTTT. This translates into CASSQGAKDQPQHF.

Here the CDR3 DNA reads TGTGCCAGCAGCTTGGTTGGCAGGGCCGATAATTCACCCCTCCACTTT. Encoded protein: CASSLVGRADNSPLHF. The V gene is TRBV5-6, the J gene TRBJ1-6; perhaps TRBD1 as D (5 bases). Germline V gene data show CDR1 as SGHDT and CDR2 as YYEEEE. Between the trimmed V and J ends, which lost 0 bases and 5 bases, there was a span of 12 bases. The CDR3 sequence is 16 residues long.

The rearrangement uses TRBV7-8 and TRBJ2-3; 12 bases are shared with TRBD2. This CDR3 is built from 18 residues. Germline CDR1 reads SGHVS; CDR2 reads FQNEAQ. V shed 5 bases, J shed 6 bases, and the junction held 15 bases outside the gene matches. DNA for the CDR3: TGTGCCAGCAGCCTCCTAGGGGGGCTAGCGGGGGGGCTGGATACGCAGTATTTT. The encoded protein is CASSLLGGLAGGLDTQYF.